The present T cell receptor beta chain was sequenced within a study of OX40 agonist ivuxolimab in advanced cancers. Study-level background: Every 2 weeks, patients got intravenous ivuxolimab at one of six dose levels (0.01-10 mg/kg).

The protocol was immunoSEQ multiplex PCR, while the TCRdb copy is restricted to in-frame clones and leaves out a portion. The table includes around 37,000 clones, 81% detected once. The CDR3 sequence is 13 residues long. CDR1 is SGHAT and CDR2 is FQNNGV in the germline V gene. With 4 bases removed from V and 1 base from J, the gap between germline ends came to 7 bases. This TCR derives from an adult with an advanced solid tumor such as melanoma, head and neck, liver or kidney cancer. Source: CD4+ or CD8+ T cells sorted from blood, taken in a trial of the OX40 agonist ivuxolimab. This chain uses TRBV11-2 with TRBJ1-1; unclear D gene. The CDR3 protein is CASSSQTNTEAFF. CDR3 in DNA: TGTGCCAGCAGCTCCCAAACGAACACTGAAGCTTTCTTT.